This entry features one T cell receptor beta chain sequence. The antigen remains undetermined. This entry belongs to a study of early T cells in non-severe SARS-CoV-2 infection. Study-wide points: VDJdb-based matching was biased toward anti-spike CD8 responses and missed private and CD4 specificities.

TCRdb redid the calling of the 5' RACE reads with MiXCR, one entry per CDR3 protein. The data contain more than 55,000 distinct CDR3 sequences, 10% to 15% of them singletons. The CDR3 runs 13 residues. With 0 bases removed from V and 5 bases from J, the gap between germline ends came to 4 bases. The specimen sequenced was whole blood. This sequence was found in an adult who was a healthcare worker with PCR-confirmed SARS-CoV-2 infection or an uninfected control (not recorded which). This sequence joins TRBV12-3 or TRBV12-4 and TRBJ2-2; no firm D call. The CDR3 bases are TGTGCCAGCAGTTTAGCGCGAACCGGGGAGCTGTTTTTT. As protein: CASSLARTGELFF.